Reported below is one TCR beta chain. Using its own MiXCR run on the RT-PCR reads, TCRdb lists one record per CDR3 protein. The sample records roughly 880,000 distinct CDR3 sequences, over 15% being singletons. The record originates from a study of patients and donors after allogeneic stem cell transplantation. Sequencing was carried out using blood, either unsorted or a sorted T cell fraction (not recorded which). The clonotype comes from a human donor who was either an allogeneic HSCT recipient or a stem cell or donor lymphocyte infusion donor (not recorded which). It is not recorded whose cells these are; they may come from a transplant donor.

CDR3 coding DNA: TGCGCCAGTTGGGATGGGAGTAGCTCCTACGAGCAGTACTTC. Translated, it gives CASWDGSSSYEQYF. The chain joins TRBV5-1 to TRBJ2-7; D perhaps matches TRBD2 (5 bases). V lost 8 bases and J 0 bases, leaving 15 bases between the germline ends. This CDR3 spans 14 amino acids. In germline, CDR1 is SGHRS, CDR2 YFSETQ.